The rows below give T cell receptor beta chains drawn from one sample of a study of blood T cell repertoires in COVID-19. Clones were read by immunoSEQ multiplex PCR, and TCRdb kept only the in-frame ones, dropping some. The sample consists of 25,000 to 35,000 clones, 70% to 90% of them appearing once. The specimen was peripheral blood. Source of these receptors: a human donor in a cohort sampled during active COVID-19. The donor label of this sample is uncertain. Each CDR3 is given with its conserved first and last residue. Each record gives: clone size, V gene, J gene, D gene, CDR3 protein, CDR3 DNA. D genes are given only for firm matches. The size of a clone is reported for some rows only, either as once, few or many, or as a class for expanded clones.

clone_size: -
v_call: TRBV16
j_call: TRBJ2-2
d_call: TRBD1
cdr3_aa: CASSRDRPAGELFF
cdr3_nt: TGTGCCAGCAGCCGGGACAGGCCGGCCGGGGAGCTGTTTTTT

clone_size: -
v_call: TRBV30
j_call: TRBJ2-3
d_call: -
cdr3_aa: CAWSVGGDGRRQYF
cdr3_nt: TGTGCCTGGAGTGTAGGAGGGGATGGACGTAGGCAGTATTTT

clone_size: -
v_call: TRBV7-9
j_call: TRBJ2-7
d_call: TRBD1
cdr3_aa: CASSSRGQGTLQYF
cdr3_nt: TGTGCCAGCAGCTCCAGGGGACAGGGGACGTTGCAGTACTTC

clone_size: -
v_call: TRBV5-1
j_call: TRBJ1-3
d_call: -
cdr3_aa: CASSPGTPDGTIYF
cdr3_nt: TGCGCCAGCAGCCCCGGGACACCTGACGGCACCATATATTTT

clone_size: -
v_call: TRBV6-5
j_call: TRBJ1-1
d_call: -
cdr3_aa: CASSYSRYRDIEAFF
cdr3_nt: TGTGCCAGCAGTTACTCGAGATACCGGGACATCGAAGCTTTCTTT

clone_size: -
v_call: TRBV27
j_call: TRBJ2-3
d_call: -
cdr3_aa: CASSPKSGTDTQYF
cdr3_nt: TGTGCCAGCAGTCCAAAGAGCGGCACAGATACGCAGTATTTT

clone_size: -
v_call: TRBV15
j_call: TRBJ2-7
d_call: TRBD1
cdr3_aa: CATSSAPPGQGADEQYF
cdr3_nt: TGTGCCACCAGCAGTGCACCCCCGGGACAGGGGGCGGACGAGCAGTACTTC

clone_size: -
v_call: TRBV20-1
j_call: TRBJ2-5
d_call: -
cdr3_aa: CSVDWREIQYF
cdr3_nt: TGCAGTGTGGACTGGCGCGAGATCCAGTACTTC

clone_size: -
v_call: TRBV18
j_call: TRBJ1-1
d_call: TRBD1
cdr3_aa: CASSRTGDTEAFF
cdr3_nt: TGTGCCAGCTCACGGACAGGGGACACTGAAGCTTTCTTT

clone_size: -
v_call: TRBV30
j_call: TRBJ1-1
d_call: TRBD1
cdr3_aa: CAWSVGRTGGAMDTEAFF
cdr3_nt: TGTGCCTGGAGTGTAGGCCGGACAGGGGGCGCGATGGACACTGAAGCTTTCTTT

clone_size: -
v_call: TRBV28
j_call: TRBJ2-1
d_call: TRBD2
cdr3_aa: CASSYEDGSGKGEQFF
cdr3_nt: TGTGCCAGCAGTTATGAGGACGGTAGCGGGAAGGGTGAGCAGTTCTTC

clone_size: -
v_call: TRBV5-1
j_call: TRBJ2-7
d_call: TRBD2
cdr3_aa: CASSTAASGNTYEQYF
cdr3_nt: TGCGCCAGCAGCACCGCGGCTAGCGGGAACACCTACGAGCAGTACTTC

clone_size: -
v_call: TRBV5-1
j_call: TRBJ1-1
d_call: -
cdr3_aa: CASSRDSSNTEAFF
cdr3_nt: TGCGCCAGCAGCCGCGACAGCTCCAACACTGAAGCTTTCTTT

clone_size: -
v_call: TRBV19
j_call: TRBJ1-2
d_call: -
cdr3_aa: CASSARGSGGYTF
cdr3_nt: TGTGCCAGTAGTGCCAGGGGAAGCGGTGGCTACACCTTC

clone_size: -
v_call: TRBV5-5
j_call: TRBJ2-5
d_call: TRBD1
cdr3_aa: CASSSSGGPQETQYF
cdr3_nt: TGTGCCAGCAGCTCATCAGGGGGCCCCCAAGAGACCCAGTACTTC

clone_size: -
v_call: TRBV12-3/TRBV12-4
j_call: TRBJ2-5
d_call: -
cdr3_aa: CASSNRDVKTQYF
cdr3_nt: TGTGCCAGCAGCAACAGGGACGTGAAGACCCAGTACTTC

clone_size: -
v_call: TRBV19
j_call: TRBJ1-2
d_call: -
cdr3_aa: CASSILDRPNYGYTF
cdr3_nt: TGTGCCAGTAGTATTTTGGACAGACCGAACTATGGCTACACCTTC

clone_size: -
v_call: TRBV5-1
j_call: TRBJ2-1
d_call: -
cdr3_aa: CASSFKGPAEGEQFF
cdr3_nt: TGCGCCAGCAGCTTTAAAGGGCCCGCAGAGGGTGAGCAGTTCTTC

clone_size: few
v_call: TRBV19
j_call: TRBJ1-3
d_call: -
cdr3_aa: CASSLFRGTGNTIYF
cdr3_nt: TGTGCCAGTAGCCTCTTTCGGGGGACTGGAAACACCATATATTTT

clone_size: -
v_call: TRBV27
j_call: TRBJ1-2
d_call: TRBD1
cdr3_aa: CASSYRGSGGYTF
cdr3_nt: TGTGCCAGCAGCTACAGGGGCTCAGGCGGCTACACCTTC

clone_size: -
v_call: TRBV29-1
j_call: TRBJ2-3
d_call: TRBD2
cdr3_aa: CSVGGGREDTQYF
cdr3_nt: TGCAGCGTTGGAGGCGGGAGGGAAGATACGCAGTATTTT

clone_size: -
v_call: TRBV19
j_call: TRBJ1-1
d_call: TRBD1
cdr3_aa: CASSPDRGRLNTEAFF
cdr3_nt: TGTGCCAGTAGTCCCGACAGGGGGCGGTTGAACACTGAAGCTTTCTTT

clone_size: -
v_call: TRBV10-3
j_call: TRBJ2-5
d_call: TRBD2
cdr3_aa: CAISGPSAGGGETQYF
cdr3_nt: TGTGCCATCAGTGGTCCCTCAGCGGGAGGGGGAGAGACCCAGTACTTC

clone_size: -
v_call: TRBV6-5
j_call: TRBJ2-3
d_call: -
cdr3_aa: CASSHMAQYF
cdr3_nt: TGTGCCAGCAGCCACATGGCGCAGTATTTT

clone_size: -
v_call: TRBV29-1
j_call: TRBJ2-1
d_call: TRBD2
cdr3_aa: CSVGASGSYNEQFF
cdr3_nt: TGCAGCGTTGGGGCTAGCGGCTCCTACAATGAGCAGTTCTTC

clone_size: -
v_call: TRBV5-4
j_call: TRBJ2-5
d_call: TRBD2
cdr3_aa: CASSRGTSGIETQYF
cdr3_nt: TGTGCCAGCAGCCGCGGAACTAGCGGGATAGAGACCCAGTACTTC

clone_size: -
v_call: TRBV19
j_call: TRBJ2-7
d_call: TRBD1
cdr3_aa: CASSIPGQGAGEQYF
cdr3_nt: TGTGCCAGTAGTATTCCGGGACAGGGGGCCGGCGAGCAGTACTTC

clone_size: -
v_call: TRBV24-1
j_call: TRBJ2-1
d_call: TRBD2
cdr3_aa: CATSEASGRAREQFF
cdr3_nt: TGTGCCACCAGTGAGGCTAGCGGGAGGGCAAGGGAGCAGTTCTTC

clone_size: -
v_call: TRBV27
j_call: TRBJ2-3
d_call: -
cdr3_aa: CASSSPYGKGEDTQYF
cdr3_nt: TGTGCCAGCAGTTCTCCTTATGGGAAGGGGGAGGATACGCAGTATTTT

clone_size: -
v_call: TRBV7-2
j_call: TRBJ2-7
d_call: TRBD1
cdr3_aa: CASSFRTGNEQYF
cdr3_nt: TGTGCCAGCAGCTTCCGGACAGGGAACGAGCAGTACTTC